These 31 T cell receptor beta chains came from one sample sequenced in a study of Graves' ophthalmopathy and Graves' hyperthyroidism. The sequenced template was RNA, covering the TCR beta CDR3 region. RT-PCR was first run with HTBI primers, then multiplex PCR in a second round. A single record per CDR3 protein comes from TCRdb applying MiXCR to the multiplex PCR reads. The data contain 450,000 or so distinct CDR3 sequences, approximately 15% of them seen just once; the ten biggest clones take up approximately 9.8%. Sequenced: blood. The origin of the receptors is a woman aged 30 to 39 with Graves' ophthalmopathy.

This clonotype was seen a few times. Germline is not matched at one junction end, which may reflect a read error. The V and J genes are TRBV29-1 and TRBJ1-3, with D unclear. The CDR3 has 16 residues. Germline values: CDR1 SQVTM, CDR2 ANQGSEA. CDR3 sequence: CSVQDPTESSGNTIYF. The CDR3 DNA sequence: TGCAGCGTTCAAGACCCGACCGAATCCTCTGGAAACACCATATATTTT.

This clonotype was counted only a few times. This chain joins TRBV18 and TRBJ2-5, with D unresolved. Germline V gene data show CDR1 as KGHSH and CDR2 as LQKENI. This CDR3 spans 13 amino acids. V was shortened by 6 bases and J by 0 bases, with 8 bases between the two germline ends. The CDR3 bases are TGTGCCAGCTCTTACATTCACCAAGAGACCCAGTACTTC. Protein sequence: CASSYIHQETQYF. Full variable domain (remainder filled in from reference TRBV18 and TRBJ2-5): NAGVMQNPRHLVRRRGQEARLRCSPMKGHSHVYWYRQLPEEGLKFMVYLQKENIIDESGMPKERFSAEFPKEGPSILRIQQVVRGDSAAYFCASSYIHQETQYFGPGTRLLVL.

This clonotype was recorded many times. The rearrangement joins TRBV10-3 to TRBJ1-2; D gene unclear. Trimming took off 6 bases at V and 4 bases at J, with 15 bases between the two ends. Germline V lookup: CDR1 ENHRY, CDR2 SYGVKD. This CDR3 has 14 residues. Written as DNA, the CDR3 is TGTGCCATCAGGAGGGAGTCGGCCACCTATGGCTACACCTTC. Translating it yields CAIRRESATYGYTF.

The gene calls are TRBV7-2 and TRBJ2-5; D unclear. The V end lost 1 base, the J end lost 5 bases, and 5 bases lay between the germline ends. The CDR3 runs to 12 residues. The germline V gene encodes CDR1 SGHTA and CDR2 FQGNSA. CDR3 nucleotide sequence: TGTGCCAGCAGCTTAGATTGGGAGACCCAGTACTTC. This codes for CASSLDWETQYF.

This clonotype was found many times. In DNA, the CDR3 is TGTGCCAGCAGCTTAAGGGCAGACTTAAACTATGGCTACACCTTC. Encoded protein: CASSLRADLNYGYTF. V gene TRBV7-8 combines with J gene TRBJ1-2, with D unclear. Germline CDR1 SGHVS, CDR2 FQNEAQ. The germline V and J ends were trimmed by 2 bases and 2 bases, with 12 bases remaining between them. The length of the CDR3 is 15 residues.

In the case of this clonotype: A much larger clonotype is one base distant, so this may be a read error. The chain uses TRBV29-1 and TRBJ1-2; no clear D gene. The CDR3 has 14 residues. The ends were cut back, 6 bases at V and 4 bases at J, with 18 bases in the middle. The germline V gene has CDR1 SQVTM and CDR2 ANQGSEA. CDR3 residues: CSVLRAQALYGYTF. CDR3 DNA sequence: TGCAGCGTACTCCGGGCCCAAGCCCTCTATGGCTACACCTTC.

This clonotype has a count of ten or more. The V gene is TRBV6-2 or TRBV6-3, the J gene TRBJ2-7; TRBD2 agrees at 8 bases. CDR3 size: 15 residues. V shed 6 bases, J shed 0 bases, and the junction held 7 bases outside the gene matches. In germline, CDR1 is MNHEY, CDR2 SVGEGT. The CDR3 DNA is TGTGCCAGCAGCACCACTAGCGGTTCCTCCTACGAGCAGTACTTC. It is translated as CASSTTSGSSYEQYF.

This clonotype occurred many times. The junction departs from germline at one end; a sequencing error may be responsible. The chain is built from TRBV12-3 or TRBV12-4 and TRBJ2-4; D gene ambiguous. This CDR3 region has 15 residues. The chain's CDR3 is CASSPLGLAKNIKYF. The CDR3 bases are TGTGCCAGCAGTCCACTGGGGTTAGCCAAAAACATTAAGTACTTC.

This clonotype was seen repeatedly, ten times or more. An end of the junction does not agree with germline; a read error may underlie this. V gene TRBV7-7 combines with J gene TRBJ2-5; D not resolved. CDR3 length: 14 residues. Germline V gene data show CDR1 as SSHAT and CDR2 as FNYEAQ (reference sequence). The CDR3 DNA is TGTGCTAGCAGCTTAGAGAGGTCCTCTACTTTCCAGTACTTC. The encoded protein is CASSLERSSTFQYF.

The chain has TRBV27 and TRBJ2-7; 8 bases agree with TRBD2. With V trimmed by 0 bases and J by 2 bases, 6 bases remained unmatched. The CDR3 is 16 residues long. CDR1 and CDR2 (germline): MNHEY, SMNVEV (reference sequence). DNA of the CDR3: TGTGCCAGCAGTTTATCTAAGCGGGAGCCTGCCTACGAGCAGTACTTC. Residues: CASSLSKREPAYEQYF.

The chain links TRBV11-1 to TRBJ2-6; D is ambiguous. Trimming stripped 3 bases from V and 0 bases from J, with 9 bases between. The CDR3 contains 16 residues. Germline loops: CDR1 SGHAT, CDR2 FQDESV (reference sequence). DNA of the CDR3: TGTGCCAGCAGCTTCAGAGATTTCTCTGGGGCCAACGTCCTGACTTTC. This encodes CASSFRDFSGANVLTF.

There are many counts of this clonotype. The chain is built from TRBV28 and TRBJ1-5, with D maybe TRBD1 (5 bases). Germline loops: CDR1 MDHEN, CDR2 SYDVKM. Trimming stripped 11 bases from V and 4 bases from J, with 15 bases between. The CDR3 covers 13 residues. CDR3 in amino acids: CALSTGGNQPQHF. In DNA form, the CDR3 reads TGTGCCCTGAGCACGGGGGGGAATCAGCCCCAGCATTTT.

As to this clonotype: Mismatch with germline at one junction end may stem from a read error. CDR3 protein: CASSYAGVGGTDAFF. As DNA, the CDR3 is TGTGCCAGCAGTTACGCAGGGGTCGGCGGCACTGATGCTTTCTTT. The chain recombines TRBV6-5 with TRBJ1-1; tentative D call: TRBD1 (6 bases). The germline gives CDR1 MNHEY, CDR2 SVGAGI. This CDR3 has 15 amino acids.

This clonotype was seen at least ten times. The chain uses TRBV4-1 and TRBJ2-2, with 8 bases that match TRBD1. Looked up from germline, CDR1 is MGHRA and CDR2 is YSYEKL. Trimming took 6 bases from V and 7 from J; bases not matched to a gene: 10. CDR3 size: 15 residues. The CDR3 reads CASSLGTGVVGELFF. In nucleotides, the CDR3 is TGCGCCAGCAGTCTCGGGACAGGTGTTGTCGGGGAGCTGTTTTTT.

This clonotype was picked up many times. V is TRBV7-8 and J is TRBJ1-1; 8 nucleotides line up with TRBD1. This CDR3 comprises 12 residues. J was trimmed by 9 bases and V by 2 bases; bases with no gene match: 2. Germline CDR1 is SGHVS and CDR2 is FQNEAQ. The CDR3 loop reads CASSLRTGQAFF. CDR3 bases: TGTGCCAGCAGCTTACGGACAGGGCAAGCTTTCTTT.

The table lists this clonotype with many counts. This chain uses TRBV6-1 with TRBJ2-7, with D maybe TRBD2 (6 bases). The V and J ends lost 4 bases and 4 bases respectively, with 11 bases between them. Germline V CDR1 and CDR2: MNHNS, SASEGT. The CDR3 sequence is 13 residues long. The CDR3 DNA follows: TGTGCCAGCAGTGTTTCGGGAGCTTACGAGCAGTACTTC. It yields the protein CASSVSGAYEQYF.

The chain is built from TRBV15 and TRBJ1-2; D call uncertain. The CDR3 loop spans 17 amino acids. Trimming shortened V by 1 base and J by 3 bases, and 18 bases separated the two germline ends. Germline loops: CDR1 LNHNV, CDR2 YYDKDF (reference sequence). The CDR3 DNA reads TGTGCCACCAGCAGAGTCATAACACCTCCCCGCTACTATGGCTACACCTTC. Translated: CATSRVITPPRYYGYTF.

This clonotype was observed a handful of times. A read error may be the cause here, since a much bigger clone is one base away. This likely comes from a read error, as the CDR3 has no conserved phenylalanine or tryptophan at its end. V usage is TRBV12-3 or TRBV12-4 and J usage is TRBJ2-7; TRBD1 matches 10 bases. Trimming at V came to 5 bases and at J to 3 bases, leaving 4 bases not matched to a gene. This CDR3 is built from 14 residues. The CDR3 nucleotides read TGTGCCAGCAGTCTACGGGACAGGGGCTACGAGCAGTACCTC. It specifies CASSLRDRGYEQYL.

The sample holds many counts of this clonotype. This chain links TRBV11-3 with TRBJ1-3; the D is unclear. Between the trimmed V and J ends, which lost 1 base and 0 bases, there was a span of 22 bases. Germline V gene sequence: CDR1 SGHNT, CDR2 YENEEA. CDR3 size: 20 residues. CDR3 bases: TGTGCCAGCAGCTTAGTTGTATGGACGGGTGCTATCGGCTCTGGAAACACCATATATTTT. Translation: CASSLVVWTGAIGSGNTIYF.

This clonotype was counted at least ten times. V and J are TRBV27 and TRBJ1-4; a weak D match, TRBD1 (6 bases). This CDR3 is 13 amino acids long. In germline, CDR1 is MNHEY, CDR2 SMNVEV (reference sequence). The germline V and J ends were trimmed by 2 bases and 8 bases, with 9 bases remaining between them. The CDR3 here is CASSLGTKEKLFF. CDR3 sequence (DNA): TGTGCCAGCAGTTTAGGGACAAAGGAAAAACTGTTTTTT.

This clonotype was detected ten times or more. The chain carries TRBV24-1 and TRBJ2-2; D not resolved. The V end lost 4 bases, the J end lost 4 bases, and 6 bases lay between the germline ends. The CDR3 has 13 residues. Germline V gene data show CDR1 as KGHDR and CDR2 as SFDVKD. CDR3 DNA: TGTGCCACCAGTGAAGGCCCCACCGGGGAGCTGTTTTTT. This codes for CATSEGPTGELFF.

This clonotype was observed many times. CDR3 sequence: CASRPLYREAAKNIQYF. The CDR3 bases are TGCGCCAGCAGACCCTTATACAGGGAGGCGGCCAAAAACATTCAGTACTTC. This chain uses TRBV5-1 with TRBJ2-4; D tentatively fits TRBD1 or TRBD2 (6 bases each). V dropped 5 bases and J dropped 1 base, with 19 bases sitting between them. The CDR3 loop spans 17 amino acids. The germline CDR1 and CDR2 sequences are SGHRS and YFSETQ.

This clonotype was found many times. One end of the junction varies from germline; a read error may be responsible. The chain joins TRBV11-2 to TRBJ2-7; D gene unclear. Germline V gene data show CDR1 as SGHAT and CDR2 as FQNNGV. The CDR3 covers 13 residues. CDR3 loop: CASSLGSGYEQYF. The CDR3, as DNA: TGTGCCAGCAGTTTAGGATCGGGTTACGAGCAGTACTTC.

This clonotype was seen at least ten times. The V gene is TRBV20-1, the J gene TRBJ2-7; 9 bases map to TRBD2. CDR1 is DFQATT and CDR2 is SNEGSKA in the germline V gene (reference sequence). Trimming took 4 bases from V and 1 from J; bases not matched to a gene: 8. The CDR3 length is 15 residues. The CDR3 DNA reads as TGCAGTGCTAATAGACTAGCGGCAGGGTCCTACGAGCAGTACTTC. Amino acids: CSANRLAAGSYEQYF.

This clonotype showed up many times. The rearrangement joins TRBV19 to TRBJ1-2; TRBD1 aligns across 9 bases. The CDR3 is 14 amino acids. Germline V gene data show CDR1 as LNHDA and CDR2 as SQIVND (reference sequence). J lost 7 bases, V lost 7 bases, and 10 bases had no gene match. The CDR3 reads CASNNRGQITGYTF. For the CDR3, the DNA is TGTGCCAGTAATAACAGGGGGCAAATCACTGGCTACACCTTC.

In its sample, this clonotype was seen many times. This chain uses TRBV12-3 or TRBV12-4 with TRBJ2-7; unclear D gene. Trimming removed 3 bases at V and 0 bases at J, with 9 bases between. The CDR3 is 14 amino acids. CDR3 sequence (DNA): TGTGCCAGCAGTTTGAGGATAGACTCCTACGAGCAGTACTTC. The encoded protein is CASSLRIDSYEQYF.

In its sample, this clonotype was seen many times. This may arise from a read error, as a much more abundant clone is one base away. A read error is likely, as this CDR3 ends without the conserved phenylalanine or tryptophan. This chain joins TRBV27 and TRBJ1-2; TRBD1 matches at 7 bases. Germline loops: CDR1 MNHEY, CDR2 SMNVEV (reference sequence). With V trimmed by 0 bases and J by 7 bases, 8 bases remained unmatched. This CDR3 region has 15 residues. The DNA of the CDR3 is TGTGCCAGCAGTTTATCCCCAGGGGGTGAGGGTGGCTACACCCTC. Translating gives CASSLSPGGEGGYTL.

This clonotype was detected ten times or more. This chain joins TRBV27 and TRBJ1-5; perhaps TRBD1 as D (5 bases). This CDR3 has 15 residues. The germline V gene encodes CDR1 MNHEY and CDR2 SMNVEV (reference sequence). V was pared by 5 bases and J by 1 base, with 12 bases between. The CDR3 coding sequence is TGTGCCAGCAGTCTAAACCGGGACAGCAATCAGCCCCAGCATTTT. Translation gives CASSLNRDSNQPQHF.

This clonotype was counted many times. The gene calls are TRBV28 and TRBJ1-5, with a weak D call TRBD1 (6 bases). With 6 bases removed from V and 7 bases from J, the gap between germline ends came to 16 bases. There are 14 residues in the CDR3. Germline V gene sequence: CDR1 MDHEN, CDR2 SYDVKM. The DNA of the CDR3 is TGTGCCAGCAGCACAGTGGGGGGCGAGCAGCCCCAGCATTTT. It yields the protein CASSTVGGEQPQHF.

The chain joins TRBV14 to TRBJ2-5; 11 positions match TRBD2. This CDR3 is 19 amino acids long. J lost 5 bases, V lost 4 bases, and 18 bases had no gene match. CDR1 and CDR2 (germline): SGHDN, FVKESK. The CDR3, as DNA: TGTGCCAGCAGCCGACGTTACGGAACAACCGGGACTAGCGGCGAGACCCAGTACTTC. Protein product: CASSRRYGTTGTSGETQYF.

The J gene is TRBJ1-1, the V gene TRBV19; 10 positions agree with TRBD1. This CDR3 comprises 15 residues. The ends lost 7 bases at V and 7 bases at J; junction bases unmatched: 12. The germline V gene encodes CDR1 LNHDA and CDR2 SQIVND (reference sequence). CDR3 amino acids: CASTGTGVIRNEAFF. DNA of the CDR3: TGTGCCAGTACCGGGACAGGGGTAATTAGGAATGAAGCTTTCTTT.